Below are 14 T cell receptor beta chains sequenced from a single sample in a study of T cell responses to AZD1222 COVID-19 vaccine. The table came from immunoSEQ multiplex PCR; TCRdb's copy has only in-frame clones and leaves some out. In the table there are around 160,000 clones, around 91% of which are singletons. This sample comprised peripheral blood, obtained on day 0 of AZD1222 vaccination. These receptors all come from an adult in good health.

This chain uses TRBV20-1 with TRBJ2-3; D possibly corresponds to TRBD2 (6 bases). The CDR3 length is 11 residues. Germline CDR1 is DFQATT and CDR2 is SNEGSKA (reference sequence). The V end was cut by 3 bases, the J end by 8 bases, with 9 bases between. The CDR3 DNA is TGCAGTGCTAGCGGGAGAGTTACGCAGTATTTT. It translates to CSASGRVTQYF.

The V call is TRBV6-6, the J call TRBJ2-7, with 7 bases lining up with TRBD1. CDR1 MNHNY and CDR2 SVGAGI come from the germline V gene (reference sequence). Trimming at V came to 0 bases and at J to 1 base, leaving 0 bases not matched to a gene. This CDR3 spans 14 amino acids. The CDR3 loop reads CASSYSGQSYEQYF. For the CDR3, the DNA is TGTGCCAGCAGTTACTCGGGACAGTCCTACGAGCAGTACTTC.

The gene calls are TRBV19 and TRBJ2-7; D assignment may be TRBD1 or TRBD2 (5 bases each). The CDR3 runs 14 residues. V lost 3 bases and J lost 3, with 12 bases in between. CDR1 LNHDA and CDR2 SQIVND come from the germline V gene (reference sequence). The CDR3 protein is CASSMGVQNYEQYF. The CDR3 DNA is TGTGCCAGTAGTATGGGGGTACAGAACTACGAGCAGTACTTC.

The chain carries TRBV11-2 and TRBJ2-1, with unresolved D. This CDR3 has 12 residues. V dropped 2 bases and J dropped 4 bases, with 3 bases sitting between them. CDR1 is SGHAT and CDR2 is FQNNGV in the germline V gene. The CDR3 loop is CASSLNYNEQFF. In DNA, the CDR3 is TGTGCCAGCAGCTTAAATTACAATGAGCAGTTCTTC.

V usage is TRBV20-1 and J usage is TRBJ2-7; 10 positions match TRBD2. This CDR3 comprises 11 residues. Germline lookup yields CDR1 DFQATT and CDR2 SNEGSKA (reference sequence). V lost 7 bases and J lost 12; bases outside the gene matches: 9. The CDR3 spells CSVSTSGGVYF. The DNA for the CDR3 is TGCAGTGTTTCGACAAGCGGGGGGGTGTACTTC.

Only a few counts were recorded for this clone. The rearrangement links TRBV5-5 to TRBJ1-1; D is unclear. V was clipped by 5 bases and J by 1 base, with 12 bases between them. The CDR3 contains 14 residues. CDR1 SGHKS and CDR2 YYEKEE come from the germline V gene (reference sequence). The CDR3 nucleotides read TGTGCCAGCAGTCTTAGAACGGGGAACACTGAAGCTTTCTTT. Translated, it gives CASSLRTGNTEAFF.

V usage is TRBV9 and J usage is TRBJ1-1; TRBD1 matches at 9 bases. The CDR3 runs to 15 residues. Germline CDR1 SGDLS, CDR2 YYNGEE. V dropped 3 bases and J dropped 4; count of bases not matched to a gene: 7. CDR3 region: CASSAQGAGLTEAFF. CDR3 DNA sequence: TGTGCCAGCAGCGCACAGGGGGCAGGGCTCACTGAAGCTTTCTTT.

The gene calls are TRBV7-2 and TRBJ1-1, with unresolved D. The ends were cut back, 1 base at V and 0 bases at J, with 6 bases in the middle. CDR1 is SGHTA and CDR2 is FQGNSA in the germline V gene. The CDR3 is 14 residues long. This chain's CDR3 is CASSLEWVNTEAFF. CDR3 nucleotides: TGTGCCAGCAGCTTAGAGTGGGTGAACACTGAAGCTTTCTTT.

The chain carries TRBV6-1 and TRBJ1-5; D uncertain. The CDR3 runs 14 residues. Germline-derived CDR1 and CDR2 are MNHNS and SASEGT. The V and J ends lost 1 base and 7 bases respectively, with 11 bases between them. The CDR3 DNA reads TGTGCCAGCAGTGAAGGCCAGGTTGACCAGCCCCAGCATTTT. Translation: CASSEGQVDQPQHF.

This clone was recorded only once. The chain recombines TRBV11-2 with TRBJ2-3; D perhaps matches TRBD2 (7 bases). Trimming shortened V by 5 bases and J by 1 base, and 13 bases separated the two germline ends. The V gene's germline CDR1 is SGHAT and CDR2 FQNNGV. The CDR3 contains 15 residues. CDR3 loop: CASSRRGGRTDTQYF. For the CDR3, the DNA is TGTGCCAGCAGCCGGAGGGGGGGCCGCACAGATACGCAGTATTTT.

This clone came up once. The J gene is TRBJ2-7, the V gene TRBV13, with 12 nucleotides matching TRBD1. V trimming: 4 bases; J trimming: 5 bases; junction bases outside the gene matches: 3. The CDR3 has 14 amino acids. CDR1 is PRHDT, CDR2 FYEKMQ, per germline (reference sequence). The CDR3 DNA follows: TGTGCCAGCAGCTGGGGACAGGGGGCCCACGAGCAGTACTTC. It yields the protein CASSWGQGAHEQYF.

This clone was seen a few times. The J gene is TRBJ2-7, the V gene TRBV18, with D hard to call. Germline-derived CDR1 and CDR2 are KGHSH and LQKENI. V dropped 5 bases and J dropped 0 bases, with 5 bases sitting between them. This CDR3 has 12 residues. CDR3 amino acids: CASSGSSYEQYF. DNA of the CDR3: TGTGCCAGCTCAGGCTCCTCCTACGAGCAGTACTTC. Full variable domain (remainder filled in from reference TRBV18 and TRBJ2-7): NAGVMQNPRHLVRRRGQEARLRCSPMKGHSHVYWYRQLPEEGLKFMVYLQKENIIDESGMPKERFSAEFPKEGPSILRIQQVVRGDSAAYFCASSGSSYEQYFGPGTRLTVT.

The J gene is TRBJ2-7, the V gene TRBV4-3; 7 bases align to TRBD1. Germline CDR1 and CDR2: LGHNA and YSLEER. There are 14 residues in the CDR3. V lost 5 bases to trimming and J lost 6 bases; unmatched junction nucleotides: 10. CDR3 sequence: CASSNKGARGEQYF. CDR3 in DNA: TGCGCCAGCAGCAACAAGGGGGCTAGAGGCGAGCAGTACTTC.

This chain connects TRBV14 to TRBJ1-1, with D hard to call. The CDR3 is made up of 14 amino acids. The germline V gene has CDR1 SGHDN and CDR2 FVKESK. The germline V and J ends were trimmed by 2 bases and 5 bases, with 12 bases remaining between them. The CDR3: CASSQLYTRTEAFF. The CDR3 DNA reads TGTGCCAGCAGCCAACTGTACACACGAACTGAAGCTTTCTTT.